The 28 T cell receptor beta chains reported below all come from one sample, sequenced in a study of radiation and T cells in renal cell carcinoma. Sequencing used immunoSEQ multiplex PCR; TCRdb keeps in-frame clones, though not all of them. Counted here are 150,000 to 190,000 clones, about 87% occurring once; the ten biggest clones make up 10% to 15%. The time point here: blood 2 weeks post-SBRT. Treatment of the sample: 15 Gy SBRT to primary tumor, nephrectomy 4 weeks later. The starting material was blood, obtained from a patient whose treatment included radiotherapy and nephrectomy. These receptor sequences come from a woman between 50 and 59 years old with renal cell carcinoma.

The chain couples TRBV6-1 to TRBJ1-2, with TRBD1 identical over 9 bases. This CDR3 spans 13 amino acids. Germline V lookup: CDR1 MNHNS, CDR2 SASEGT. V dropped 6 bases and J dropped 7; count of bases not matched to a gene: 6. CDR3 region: CASSPDRGPGYTF. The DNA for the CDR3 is TGTGCCAGCAGCCCGGACAGGGGCCCTGGCTACACCTTC.

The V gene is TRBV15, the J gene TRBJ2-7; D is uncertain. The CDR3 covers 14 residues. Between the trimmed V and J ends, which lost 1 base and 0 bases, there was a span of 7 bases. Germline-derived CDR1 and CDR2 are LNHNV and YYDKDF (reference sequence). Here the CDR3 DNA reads TGTGCCACCAGCAGAGGAGTTTCCTCCTACGAGCAGTACTTC. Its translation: CATSRGVSSYEQYF.

CDR3: CAISESASGGPNEQFF. CDR3 coding DNA: TGTGCCATCAGTGAGTCCGCGAGCGGGGGCCCTAATGAGCAGTTCTTC. The chain carries TRBV10-3 and TRBJ2-1; 8 nucleotides match TRBD2. Germline CDR1 ENHRY, CDR2 SYGVKD. The ends lost 0 bases at V and 7 bases at J; junction bases unmatched: 8. CDR3 length equals 16 residues.

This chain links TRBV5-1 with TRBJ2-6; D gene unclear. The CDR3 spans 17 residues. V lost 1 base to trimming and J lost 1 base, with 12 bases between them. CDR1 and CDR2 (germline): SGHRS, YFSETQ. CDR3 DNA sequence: TGCGCCAGCAGCTTGCGGACCCAGATTTCTGGGGCCAACGTCCTGACTTTC. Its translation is CASSLRTQISGANVLTF.

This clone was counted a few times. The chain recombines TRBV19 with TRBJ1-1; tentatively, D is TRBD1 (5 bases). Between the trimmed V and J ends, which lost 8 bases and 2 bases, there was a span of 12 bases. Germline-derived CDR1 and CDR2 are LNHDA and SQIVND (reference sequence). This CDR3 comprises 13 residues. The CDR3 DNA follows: TGTGCCAGTCTTGACAGCACCAACACTGAAGCTTTCTTT. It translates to CASLDSTNTEAFF.

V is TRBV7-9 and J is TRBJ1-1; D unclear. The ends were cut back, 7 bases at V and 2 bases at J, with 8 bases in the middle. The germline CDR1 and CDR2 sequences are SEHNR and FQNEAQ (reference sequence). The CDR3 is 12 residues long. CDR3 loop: CASTNVNTEAFF. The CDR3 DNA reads TGTGCCAGCACCAACGTTAACACTGAAGCTTTCTTT. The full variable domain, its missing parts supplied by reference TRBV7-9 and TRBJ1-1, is DTGVSQNPRHKITKRGQNVTFRCDPISEHNRLYWYRQTLGQGPEFLTYFQNEAQLEKSRLLSDRFSAERPKGSFSTLEIQRTEQGDSAMYLCASTNVNTEAFFGQGTRLTVV.

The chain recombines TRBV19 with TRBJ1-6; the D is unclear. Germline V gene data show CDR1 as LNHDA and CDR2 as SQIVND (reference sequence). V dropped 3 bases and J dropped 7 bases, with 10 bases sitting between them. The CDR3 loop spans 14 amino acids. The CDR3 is CASSIVQDNSPLHF. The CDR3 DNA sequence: TGTGCCAGTAGTATCGTCCAGGACAATTCACCCCTCCACTTT.

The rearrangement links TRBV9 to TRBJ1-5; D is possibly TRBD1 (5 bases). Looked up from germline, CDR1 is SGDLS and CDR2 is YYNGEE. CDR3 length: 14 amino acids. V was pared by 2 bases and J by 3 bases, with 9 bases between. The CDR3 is CASSVGVDNQPQHF. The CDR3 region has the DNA TGTGCCAGCAGCGTGGGGGTCGACAATCAGCCCCAGCATTTT.

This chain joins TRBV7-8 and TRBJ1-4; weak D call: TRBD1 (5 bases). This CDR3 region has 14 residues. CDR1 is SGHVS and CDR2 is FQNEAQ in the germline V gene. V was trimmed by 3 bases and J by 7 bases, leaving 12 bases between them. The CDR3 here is CASSFPGSREKLFF. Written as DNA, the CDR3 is TGTGCCAGCAGCTTTCCAGGGTCTCGTGAAAAACTGTTTTTT. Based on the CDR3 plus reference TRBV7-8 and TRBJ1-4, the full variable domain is GAGVSQSPRYKVAKRGQDVALRCDPISGHVSLFWYQQALGQGPEFLTYFQNEAQLDKSGLPSDRFFAERPEGSVSTLKIQRTQQEDSAVYLCASSFPGSREKLFFGSGTQLSVL.

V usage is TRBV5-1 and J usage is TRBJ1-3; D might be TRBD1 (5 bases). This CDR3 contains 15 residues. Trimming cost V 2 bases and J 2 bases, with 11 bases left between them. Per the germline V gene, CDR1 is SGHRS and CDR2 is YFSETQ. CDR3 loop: CASSFSGTAGNTIYF. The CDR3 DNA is TGCGCCAGCAGCTTCTCGGGGACCGCTGGAAACACCATATATTTT. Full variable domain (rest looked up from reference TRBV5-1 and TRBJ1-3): KAGVTQTPRYLIKTRGQQVTLSCSPISGHRSVSWYQQTPGQGLQFLFEYFSETQRNKGNFPGRFSGRQFSNSRSEMNVSTLELGDSALYLCASSFSGTAGNTIYFGEGSWLTVV.

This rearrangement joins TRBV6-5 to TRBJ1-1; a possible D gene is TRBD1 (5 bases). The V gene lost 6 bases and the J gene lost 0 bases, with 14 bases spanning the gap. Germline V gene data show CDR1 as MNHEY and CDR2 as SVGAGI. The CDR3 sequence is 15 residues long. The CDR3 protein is CASRSGALMNTEAFF. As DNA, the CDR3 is TGTGCCAGCAGATCCGGGGCCCTTATGAACACTGAAGCTTTCTTT.

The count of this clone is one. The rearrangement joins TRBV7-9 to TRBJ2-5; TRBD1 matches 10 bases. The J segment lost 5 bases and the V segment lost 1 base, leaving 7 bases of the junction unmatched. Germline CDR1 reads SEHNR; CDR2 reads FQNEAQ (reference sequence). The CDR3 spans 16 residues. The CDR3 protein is CASSLVGTGEKETQYF. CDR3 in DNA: TGTGCCAGCAGCTTAGTTGGGACAGGGGAGAAGGAGACCCAGTACTTC.

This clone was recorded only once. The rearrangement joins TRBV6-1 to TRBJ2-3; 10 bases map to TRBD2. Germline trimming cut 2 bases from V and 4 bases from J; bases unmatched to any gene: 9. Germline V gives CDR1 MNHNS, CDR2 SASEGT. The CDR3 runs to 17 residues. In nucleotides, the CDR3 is TGTGCCAGCAGTGAAAGGGGAGCGGGGGGGCTGGCAGATACGCAGTATTTT. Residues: CASSERGAGGLADTQYF.

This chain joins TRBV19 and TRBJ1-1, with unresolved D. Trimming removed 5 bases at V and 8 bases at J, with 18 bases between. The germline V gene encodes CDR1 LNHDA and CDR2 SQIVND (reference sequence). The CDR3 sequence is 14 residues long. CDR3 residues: CASSPLPRRWEAFF. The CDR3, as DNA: TGTGCCAGTAGTCCCCTCCCCCGGAGGTGGGAAGCTTTCTTT. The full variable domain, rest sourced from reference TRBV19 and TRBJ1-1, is DGGITQSPKYLFRKEGQNVTLSCEQNLNHDAMYWYRQDPGQGLRLIYYSQIVNDFQKGDIAEGYSVSREKKESFPLTVTSAQKNPTAFYLCASSPLPRRWEAFFGQGTRLTVV.

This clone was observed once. In DNA, the CDR3 is TGTGCCAGCAGCCCTTATATCTTGTTTCTTGAAGCTTTCTTT. Residues: CASSPYILFLEAFF. V usage is TRBV7-2 and J usage is TRBJ1-1; D gene ambiguous. Trimming shortened V by 5 bases and J by 7 bases, and 17 bases separated the two germline ends. Germline V CDR1 and CDR2: SGHTA, FQGNSA. The CDR3 runs 14 residues.

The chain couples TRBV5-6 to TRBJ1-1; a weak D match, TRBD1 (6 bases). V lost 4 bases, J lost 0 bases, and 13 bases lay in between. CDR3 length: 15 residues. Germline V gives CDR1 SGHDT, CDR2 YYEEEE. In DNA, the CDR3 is TGTGCCAGCAGCGGCATAGGGGGGTTGAACACTGAAGCTTTCTTT. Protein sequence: CASSGIGGLNTEAFF. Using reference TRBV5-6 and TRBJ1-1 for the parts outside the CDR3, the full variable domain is DAGVTQSPTHLIKTRGQQVTLRCSPKSGHDTVSWYQQALGQGPQFIFQYYEEEERQRGNFPDRFSGHQFPNYSSELNVNALLLGDSALYLCASSGIGGLNTEAFFGQGTRLTVV.

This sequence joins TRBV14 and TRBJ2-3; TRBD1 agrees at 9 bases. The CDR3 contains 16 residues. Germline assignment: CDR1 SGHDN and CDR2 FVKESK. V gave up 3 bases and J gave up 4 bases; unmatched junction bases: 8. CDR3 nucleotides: TGTGCCAGCAGCCACGCTAACAGGGGGCTCTCAGATACGCAGTATTTT. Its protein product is CASSHANRGLSDTQYF.

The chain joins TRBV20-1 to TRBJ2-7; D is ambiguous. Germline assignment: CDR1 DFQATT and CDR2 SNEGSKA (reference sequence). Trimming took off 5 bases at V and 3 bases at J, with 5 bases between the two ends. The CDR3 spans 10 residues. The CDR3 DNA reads TGCAGTGCTTATTACTACGAGCAGTACTTC. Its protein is CSAYYYEQYF.

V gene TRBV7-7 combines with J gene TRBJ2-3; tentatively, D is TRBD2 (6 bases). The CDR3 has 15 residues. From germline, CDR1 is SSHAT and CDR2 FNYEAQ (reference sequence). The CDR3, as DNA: TGTGCTAGCGGTTGGGGACCTCTTCCCACAGATACGCAGTATTTT. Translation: CASGWGPLPTDTQYF. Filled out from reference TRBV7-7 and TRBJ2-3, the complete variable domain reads GAGVSQSPRYKVTKRGQDVTLRCDPISSHATLYWYQQALGQGPEFLTYFNYEAQPDKSGLPSDRFSAERPEGSISTLTIQRTEQRDSAMYRCASGWGPLPTDTQYFGPGTRLTVL.

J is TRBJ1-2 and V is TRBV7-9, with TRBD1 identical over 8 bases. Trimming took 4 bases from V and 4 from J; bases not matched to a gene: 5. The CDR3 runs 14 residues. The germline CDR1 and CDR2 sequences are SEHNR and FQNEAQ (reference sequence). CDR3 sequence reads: CASSSNRGAYGYTF. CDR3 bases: TGTGCCAGCAGCTCGAACAGGGGGGCCTATGGCTACACCTTC.

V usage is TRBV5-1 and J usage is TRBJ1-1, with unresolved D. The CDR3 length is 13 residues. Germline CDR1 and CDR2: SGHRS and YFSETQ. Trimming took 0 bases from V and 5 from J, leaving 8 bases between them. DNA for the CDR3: TGCGCCAGCAGCTTGGAGCTAGGGACTGAAGCTTTCTTT. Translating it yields CASSLELGTEAFF.

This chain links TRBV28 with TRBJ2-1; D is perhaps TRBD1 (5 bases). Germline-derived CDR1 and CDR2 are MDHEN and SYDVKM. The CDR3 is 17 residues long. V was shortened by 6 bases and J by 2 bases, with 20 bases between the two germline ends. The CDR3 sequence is CASSLHGAATTYNEQFF. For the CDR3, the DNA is TGTGCCAGCAGCCTCCATGGGGCAGCAACTACCTACAATGAGCAGTTCTTC. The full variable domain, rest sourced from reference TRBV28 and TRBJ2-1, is DVKVTQSSRYLVKRTGEKVFLECVQDMDHENMFWYRQDPGLGLRLIYFSYDVKMKEKGDIPEGYSVSREKKERFSLILESASTNQTSMYLCASSLHGAATTYNEQFFGPGTRLTVL.

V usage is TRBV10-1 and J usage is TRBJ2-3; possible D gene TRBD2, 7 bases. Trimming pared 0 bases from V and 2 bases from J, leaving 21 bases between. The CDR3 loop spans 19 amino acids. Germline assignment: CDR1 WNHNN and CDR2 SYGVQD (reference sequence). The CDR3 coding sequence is TGCGCCAGCAGTGAGTCCCTAGTTGTAGGGGGGGATAACACAGATACGCAGTATTTT. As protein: CASSESLVVGGDNTDTQYF.

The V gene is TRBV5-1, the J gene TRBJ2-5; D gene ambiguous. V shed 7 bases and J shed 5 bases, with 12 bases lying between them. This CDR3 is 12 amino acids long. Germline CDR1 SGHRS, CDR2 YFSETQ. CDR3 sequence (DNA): TGCGCCAGCCGTGGGGTCCAGGAGACCCAGTACTTC. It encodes CASRGVQETQYF.

CDR3 sequence reads: CASSPRPPSNEQFF. The CDR3 region has the DNA TGTGCCAGCTCACCACGGCCCCCATCCAATGAGCAGTTCTTC. The rearrangement joins TRBV18 to TRBJ2-1; D remains unclear. The CDR3 extends over 14 amino acids. Germline lookup yields CDR1 KGHSH and CDR2 LQKENI. V gave up 1 base and J gave up 6 bases, with 10 bases separating them.

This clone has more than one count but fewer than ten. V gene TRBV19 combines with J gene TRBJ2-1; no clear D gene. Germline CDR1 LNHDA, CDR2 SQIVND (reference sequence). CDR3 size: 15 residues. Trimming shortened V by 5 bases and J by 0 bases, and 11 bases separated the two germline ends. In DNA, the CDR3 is TGTGCCAGTAGTGCCGACCCGAGCTCCTACAATGAGCAGTTCTTC. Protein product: CASSADPSSYNEQFF.

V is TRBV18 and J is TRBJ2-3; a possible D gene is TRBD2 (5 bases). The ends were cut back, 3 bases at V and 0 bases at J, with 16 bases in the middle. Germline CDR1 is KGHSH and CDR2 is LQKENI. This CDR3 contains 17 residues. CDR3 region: CASSPKRLAASTDTQYF. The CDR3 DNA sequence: TGTGCCAGCTCACCGAAGCGGCTAGCTGCTAGCACAGATACGCAGTATTTT.

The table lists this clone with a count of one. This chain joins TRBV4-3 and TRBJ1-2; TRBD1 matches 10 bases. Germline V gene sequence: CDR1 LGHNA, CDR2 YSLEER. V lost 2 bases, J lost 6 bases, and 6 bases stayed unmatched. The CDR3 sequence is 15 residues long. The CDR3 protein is CASSQNPDRGNGYTF. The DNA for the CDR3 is TGCGCCAGCAGCCAAAATCCGGACAGGGGGAATGGCTACACCTTC.